This T cell receptor (beta chain) was captured in a study of shared clonotypes between healthy human individuals. Across the study: Per-donor plates numbered three CD4 naive, three CD4 memory, two CD8 naive and one CD8 memory.

Trimming took off 3 bases at V and 5 bases at J, with 11 bases between the two ends. The V gene's germline CDR1 is MNHEY and CDR2 SMNVEV (reference sequence). The CDR3 spans 14 residues. Positively selected for CCR7, the CD45RO-negative cells used as naive CD8 cells excluded terminally differentiated effector memory CD45RA+ cells. Clones were sequenced by immunoSEQ multiplex PCR, and TCRdb holds only the in-frame ones, with some missing. Of some 1,900,000 clones in the sample, about 95% are singletons; the top ten hold more than 0.95%. Comment on this clone: The antigen is not known.

Points from the study as a whole: A limitation of the genetic and exposure-history diversity represented arose from few donors.

This sequence joins TRBV27 and TRBJ1-5, with D possibly TRBD1 on 6 matching bases. Sequenced sample: naive CD8+ T cells sorted from blood. The source is a man aged 18 to 30 in good health. CDR3 sequence (DNA): TGTGCCAGCAGTTTTATGGGGGCCGATCAGCCCCAGCATTTT. This translates into CASSFMGADQPQHF.